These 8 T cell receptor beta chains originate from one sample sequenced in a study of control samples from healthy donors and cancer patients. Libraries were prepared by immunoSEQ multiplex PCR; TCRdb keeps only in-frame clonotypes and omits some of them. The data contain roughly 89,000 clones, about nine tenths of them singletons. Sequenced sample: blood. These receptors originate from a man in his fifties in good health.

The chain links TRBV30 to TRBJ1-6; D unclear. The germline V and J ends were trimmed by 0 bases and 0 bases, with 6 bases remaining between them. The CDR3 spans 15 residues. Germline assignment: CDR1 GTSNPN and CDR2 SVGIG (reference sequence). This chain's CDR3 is CAWSVLSSYNSPLHF. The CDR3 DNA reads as TGTGCCTGGAGTGTACTGAGCTCCTATAATTCACCCCTCCACTTT.

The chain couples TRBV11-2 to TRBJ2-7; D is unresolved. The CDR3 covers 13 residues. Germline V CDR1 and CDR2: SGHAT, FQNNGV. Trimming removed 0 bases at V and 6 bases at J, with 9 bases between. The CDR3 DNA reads TGTGCCAGCAGCTTAGATCAAAGAGGCGAGCAGTACTTC. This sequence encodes CASSLDQRGEQYF.

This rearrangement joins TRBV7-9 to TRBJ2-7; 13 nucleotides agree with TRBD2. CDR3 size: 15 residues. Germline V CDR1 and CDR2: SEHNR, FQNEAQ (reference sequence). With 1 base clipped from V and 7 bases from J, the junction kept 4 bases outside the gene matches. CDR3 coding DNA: TGTGCCAGCAGCTTAGGTGGACTAGCGGGGGAAGAGCAGTACTTC. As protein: CASSLGGLAGEEQYF.

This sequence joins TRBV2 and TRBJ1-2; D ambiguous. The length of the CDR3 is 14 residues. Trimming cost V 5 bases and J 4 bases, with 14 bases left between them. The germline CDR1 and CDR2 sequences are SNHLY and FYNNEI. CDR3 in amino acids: CASSNPPWGYGYTF. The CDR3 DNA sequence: TGTGCCAGCAGTAATCCCCCCTGGGGCTATGGCTACACCTTC.

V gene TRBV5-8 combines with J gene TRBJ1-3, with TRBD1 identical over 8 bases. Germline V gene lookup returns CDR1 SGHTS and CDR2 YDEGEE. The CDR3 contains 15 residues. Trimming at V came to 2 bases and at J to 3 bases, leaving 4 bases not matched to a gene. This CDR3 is CASSFQGASGNTIYF. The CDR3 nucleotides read TGTGCCAGCAGCTTCCAGGGGGCGAGTGGAAACACCATATATTTT.

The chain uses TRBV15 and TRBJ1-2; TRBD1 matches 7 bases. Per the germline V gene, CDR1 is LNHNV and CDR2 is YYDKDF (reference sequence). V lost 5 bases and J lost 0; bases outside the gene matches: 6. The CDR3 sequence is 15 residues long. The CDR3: CATSAPGTANYGYTF. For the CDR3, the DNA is TGTGCCACCAGCGCCCCCGGGACAGCTAACTATGGCTACACCTTC.

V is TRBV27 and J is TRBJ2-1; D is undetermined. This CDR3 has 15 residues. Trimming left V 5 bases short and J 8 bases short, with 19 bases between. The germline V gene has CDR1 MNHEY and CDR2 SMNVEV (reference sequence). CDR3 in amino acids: CASSGRQVGMDEQFF. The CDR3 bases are TGTGCCAGCAGTGGGCGCCAGGTCGGTATGGATGAGCAGTTCTTC.

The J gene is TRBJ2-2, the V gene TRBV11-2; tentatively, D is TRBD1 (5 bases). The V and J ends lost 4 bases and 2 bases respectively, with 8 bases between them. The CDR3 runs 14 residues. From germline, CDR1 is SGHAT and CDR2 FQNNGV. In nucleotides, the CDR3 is TGTGCCAGCAGCTCGCAGGGCAACACCGGGGAGCTGTTTTTT. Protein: CASSSQGNTGELFF.